This TCR beta chain was profiled in a study of shared clonotypes between healthy human individuals. In the authors' methods: Sequence data from immunoSEQ were junction-only and lacked quality scores; consequently, filtering differed. TCRdb's table, derived via immunoSEQ multiplex PCR, lists solely in-frame clones and lacks some. Clone size and the V and J calls come from that table; the DNA yielded D and trimming. The sample holds over a million clones; roughly 96% are singletons and the top ten take approximately 1%. Germline values: CDR1 SGDLS, CDR2 YYNGEE. This CDR3 has 15 residues. After removal of 3 bases from V and 3 bases from J, the junction contained 5 bases not matched to a gene.

The sequenced sample consisted of naive CD4+ T cells sorted from blood. Subset noted: CD45RA+ positively selected. The J gene is TRBJ2-1, the V gene TRBV9; 8 bases are shared with TRBD2. The clonotype was recovered from a man aged 25-45 years in good health. CDR3 sequence reads: CASSALSGNYNEQFF. For the CDR3, the DNA is TGTGCCAGCAGCGCCCTTAGCGGGAACTACAATGAGCAGTTCTTC.